Shown below are 25 T cell receptor beta chains from a single sample sequenced in a study of T cell changes during pregnancy in multiple sclerosis. Generated by immunoSEQ multiplex PCR, the TCRdb table keeps only in-frame clones and is missing some. Counted here are some 43,000 clones, 80% to 95% occurring once; the ten biggest clones make up more than 8%. The starting material was CD8+ T cells from peripheral blood mononuclear cells, obtained in the first trimester of pregnancy. The receptors originated from a female donor with multiple sclerosis, enrolled in a pregnancy study.

This clone was seen more than once but under ten times. V gene TRBV7-9 combines with J gene TRBJ2-1; D uncertain. Germline lookup yields CDR1 SEHNR and CDR2 FQNEAQ (reference sequence). The CDR3 loop spans 13 amino acids. With 7 bases removed from V and 0 bases from J, the gap between germline ends came to 7 bases. CDR3 loop: CASTPVSYNEQFF. The CDR3 bases are TGTGCCAGCACCCCGGTCTCCTACAATGAGCAGTTCTTC.

V usage is TRBV4-3 and J usage is TRBJ2-2; D possibly corresponds to TRBD2 (7 bases). CDR3 length: 14 residues. The germline V and J ends were trimmed by 1 base and 6 bases, with 9 bases remaining between them. Germline V gives CDR1 LGHNA, CDR2 YSLEER. In nucleotides, the CDR3 is TGCGCCAGCAGCCAAGGGGAGGGGGCCGGGGAGCTGTTTTTT. Its translation: CASSQGEGAGELFF.

The chain carries TRBV4-3 and TRBJ1-2; 7 nucleotides match TRBD1. Germline V lookup: CDR1 LGHNA, CDR2 YSLEER. Unmatched junction bases numbered 4, after V lost 3 bases and J lost 0 bases. The CDR3 is 15 residues long. The CDR3 region has the DNA TGCGCCAGCAGCCATCGGACAGGACCTAACTATGGCTACACCTTC. This sequence encodes CASSHRTGPNYGYTF.

This clone has just one count. This chain connects TRBV7-7 to TRBJ2-2; 11 bases are shared with TRBD1. The CDR3 sequence is 14 residues long. The V gene's germline CDR1 is SSHAT and CDR2 FNYEAQ (reference sequence). V dropped 2 bases and J dropped 10; count of bases not matched to a gene: 3. The chain's CDR3 is CASSLRDRGSELFF. The CDR3 coding sequence is TGTGCCAGCAGCTTAAGGGACAGGGGGTCGGAGCTGTTTTTT.

The chain has TRBV27 and TRBJ1-1, with TRBD1 identical over 8 bases. The CDR3 is 14 residues long. Per the germline V gene, CDR1 is MNHEY and CDR2 is SMNVEV (reference sequence). J was trimmed by 3 bases and V by 7 bases; bases with no gene match: 7. The DNA of the CDR3 is TGTGCCAGCACGAGACAGGGGACATACACTGAAGCTTTCTTT. Translated: CASTRQGTYTEAFF.

The chain carries TRBV6-1 and TRBJ2-1, with D possibly being TRBD2 (5 bases). V was cut by 3 bases and J by 7 bases, with 10 bases left in between. The germline V gene encodes CDR1 MNHNS and CDR2 SASEGT. The CDR3 spans 13 residues. In nucleotides, the CDR3 is TGTGCCAGCAGTGACTCCGGGGTGAATGAGCAGTTCTTC. It encodes CASSDSGVNEQFF.

The gene calls are TRBV27 and TRBJ2-3, with 9 positions matching TRBD2. This CDR3 has 16 amino acids. J gave up 4 bases and V 7 bases, and 12 bases lay outside the gene matches. Germline V gene sequence: CDR1 MNHEY, CDR2 SMNVEV (reference sequence). The CDR3 bases are TGTGCCAGCACTCCCTATAGCGGGGGCCTACCAGATACGCAGTATTTT. It translates to CASTPYSGGLPDTQYF.

This clone was picked up one time. The chain uses TRBV5-1 and TRBJ2-7, with 12 bases aligning to TRBD1. This CDR3 spans 15 amino acids. The trim removed 3 bases at V and 3 bases at J, leaving 4 bases unmatched. Germline V gene data show CDR1 as SGHRS and CDR2 as YFSETQ. CDR3 DNA sequence: TGCGCCAGCAGCTCGGGGGACAGGGGGCACTACGAGCAGTACTTC. The encoded protein is CASSSGDRGHYEQYF. Based on the CDR3 plus reference TRBV5-1 and TRBJ2-7, the full variable domain is KAGVTQTPRYLIKTRGQQVTLSCSPISGHRSVSWYQQTPGQGLQFLFEYFSETQRNKGNFPGRFSGRQFSNSRSEMNVSTLELGDSALYLCASSSGDRGHYEQYFGPGTRLTVT.

The J gene is TRBJ1-2, the V gene TRBV6-1, with D possibly being TRBD1 (5 bases). Germline lookup yields CDR1 MNHNS and CDR2 SASEGT. The V gene lost 4 bases and the J gene lost 0 bases, with 18 bases spanning the gap. The CDR3 totals 17 residues. In DNA form, the CDR3 reads TGTGCCAGCAGTGGCGGGGGGTTTACCGGAGCTAACTATGGCTACACCTTC. It translates to CASSGGGFTGANYGYTF.

The chain joins TRBV6-1 to TRBJ2-7; tentatively, D is TRBD1 (6 bases). Germline assignment: CDR1 MNHNS and CDR2 SASEGT. The V and J ends lost 7 bases and 0 bases respectively, with 16 bases between them. There are 15 residues in the CDR3. CDR3 amino acids: CASTTTQDSSYEQYF. The CDR3 region has the DNA TGTGCCAGCACCACTACCCAGGACAGCTCCTACGAGCAGTACTTC.

The V call is TRBV5-1, the J call TRBJ1-4; D is unresolved. Trimming shortened V by 2 bases and J by 4 bases, and 15 bases separated the two germline ends. The CDR3 covers 16 residues. Germline V gene sequence: CDR1 SGHRS, CDR2 YFSETQ. The CDR3 reads CASSFQEGARNEKLFF. The CDR3 coding sequence is TGCGCCAGCAGCTTCCAGGAAGGCGCCCGTAATGAAAAACTGTTTTTT.

The gene calls are TRBV29-1 and TRBJ2-7; no reliable D call. Trimming took 5 bases from V and 2 from J, leaving 7 bases between them. CDR1 is SQVTM, CDR2 ANQGSEA, per germline. The CDR3 consists of 11 residues. CDR3 loop: CSVRVAYEQYF. CDR3 nucleotides: TGCAGCGTTCGCGTCGCCTACGAGCAGTACTTC.

The rearrangement joins TRBV7-9 to TRBJ1-1; D is uncertain. Germline V lookup: CDR1 SEHNR, CDR2 FQNEAQ (reference sequence). The CDR3 totals 12 residues. Trimming stripped 4 bases from V and 4 bases from J, with 7 bases between. The CDR3 nucleotides are TGTGCCAGCAGCTCCCCAGGCACTGAAGCTTTCTTT. It is translated as CASSSPGTEAFF.

The chain combines TRBV6-5 with TRBJ1-1; 10 nucleotides agree with TRBD1. The CDR3 has 13 amino acids. Germline V gene data show CDR1 as MNHEY and CDR2 as SVGAGI. V lost 6 bases and J lost 7; bases outside the gene matches: 5. In nucleotides, the CDR3 is TGTGCCAGCAGAAGACAGGGGGCGGGTGAAGCTTTCTTT. Protein: CASRRQGAGEAFF.

V is TRBV19 and J is TRBJ1-2; 8 bases align to TRBD1. Germline-derived CDR1 and CDR2 are LNHDA and SQIVND (reference sequence). CDR3 length: 13 amino acids. V shed 3 bases, J shed 6 bases, and the junction held 3 bases outside the gene matches. CDR3 in amino acids: CASSMRTGHGYTF. As DNA, the CDR3 is TGTGCCAGTAGTATGAGGACAGGGCATGGCTACACCTTC.

The chain is built from TRBV19 and TRBJ2-7; 11 bases match TRBD2. V shed 5 bases, J shed 7 bases, and the junction held 10 bases outside the gene matches. Per the germline V gene, CDR1 is LNHDA and CDR2 is SQIVND (reference sequence). CDR3 length: 15 residues. The DNA of the CDR3 is TGTGCCAGTAGTCACACTAGCGGGAGCCCGCGTGAGCAGTACTTC. Amino acids: CASSHTSGSPREQYF.

This clone was recorded only once. The chain couples TRBV10-3 to TRBJ2-3; a weak D match, TRBD2 (5 bases). Between the trimmed V and J ends, which lost 0 bases and 1 base, there was a span of 11 bases. Germline CDR1 reads ENHRY; CDR2 reads SYGVKD. The CDR3 has 16 residues. The DNA for the CDR3 is TGTGCCATCAGTGAGTCTGGACGGACTCGCACAGATACGCAGTATTTT. It yields the protein CAISESGRTRTDTQYF.

The chain is built from TRBV7-2 and TRBJ2-5, with D unresolved. Trimming took off 3 bases at V and 6 bases at J, with 8 bases between the two ends. This CDR3 comprises 12 residues. Germline CDR1 SGHTA, CDR2 FQGNSA. The CDR3 spells CASSLGPKTQYF. CDR3 DNA: TGTGCCAGCAGCTTGGGCCCTAAGACCCAGTACTTC.

This chain connects TRBV7-2 to TRBJ2-5; D is possibly TRBD2 (7 bases). The length of the CDR3 is 15 residues. V was trimmed by 5 bases and J by 5 bases, leaving 18 bases between them. The germline V gene has CDR1 SGHTA and CDR2 FQGNSA. The CDR3 reads CASSRPQGREETQYF. The CDR3 bases are TGTGCCAGCAGCCGCCCGCAGGGGCGGGAGGAGACCCAGTACTTC.

The CDR3 region is CASSAPEQFF. Here the CDR3 DNA reads TGTGCCAGCAGTGCTCCTGAGCAGTTCTTC. The chain links TRBV6-1 to TRBJ2-1, with D uncertain. This CDR3 has 10 residues. Germline CDR1 and CDR2: MNHNS and SASEGT. Trimming removed 4 bases at V and 9 bases at J, with 4 bases between.

This chain joins TRBV7-6 and TRBJ1-4, with a weak D call TRBD1 (5 bases). Germline CDR1 and CDR2: SGHVS and FNYEAQ. The CDR3 is made up of 14 amino acids. The V end lost 1 base, the J end lost 7 bases, and 10 bases lay between the germline ends. The chain's CDR3 is CASSLGGGSEKLFF. The CDR3 DNA follows: TGTGCCAGCAGCTTAGGGGGGGGGTCTGAAAAACTGTTTTTT.

This clone occurred a few times. The chain carries TRBV27 and TRBJ1-5, with 12 bases matching TRBD1. With 6 bases clipped from V and 6 bases from J, the junction kept 3 bases outside the gene matches. Germline V gene sequence: CDR1 MNHEY, CDR2 SMNVEV (reference sequence). The CDR3 extends over 14 amino acids. The CDR3, as DNA: TGTGCCAGCAGCACGGGACAGGGGGCTCAGCCCCAGCATTTT. Amino acid sequence: CASSTGQGAQPQHF.

Turning to this clone: Other nucleotide sequences from this sample produce the same CDR3. The chain carries TRBV29-1 and TRBJ2-7, with TRBD2 as a possible D gene (5 bases). V lost 0 bases to trimming and J lost 3 bases, with 6 bases between them. The length of the CDR3 is 12 residues. The germline V gene has CDR1 SQVTM and CDR2 ANQGSEA. In DNA, the CDR3 is TGCAGCGTTGAAGAACGGGACTACGAGCAGTACTTC. Amino acid sequence: CSVEERDYEQYF.

The chain joins TRBV27 to TRBJ1-1; 9 bases fit TRBD1. V was pared by 5 bases and J by 3 bases, with 7 bases of the junction left unmatched. Germline loops: CDR1 MNHEY, CDR2 SMNVEV (reference sequence). CDR3 size: 15 residues. Here the CDR3 reads CASSTLQGAHTEAFF. The CDR3 bases are TGTGCCAGCAGTACTCTACAGGGGGCGCACACTGAAGCTTTCTTT.

The V call is TRBV7-9, the J call TRBJ1-5; 9 bases agree with TRBD1. Unmatched junction bases numbered 8, after V lost 3 bases and J lost 5 bases. In germline, CDR1 is SEHNR, CDR2 FQNEAQ (reference sequence). The CDR3 is 16 amino acids. Here the CDR3 DNA reads TGTGCCAGCAGCTTGAATTACAGGGGGCAACATCAGCCCCAGCATTTT. Its translation is CASSLNYRGQHQPQHF.